These 19 T cell receptor beta chains were sequenced from one sample in a study of PD-1 blockade in classical Hodgkin lymphoma. Measured with immunoSEQ multiplex PCR; TCRdb has only the in-frame clones, and not every one. The sample shows approximately 27,000 clones, about 90% of them seen only once. The time point was: newly diagnosed, previously untreated cHL patient sample. Investigators isolated CD4+ T cells from thawed PBMCs through magnetic negative selection. Sequencing input: CD4+ T cells from blood. The receptors originated from a human donor with classical Hodgkin lymphoma.

The chain links TRBV19 to TRBJ1-1; tentative D call: TRBD1 (6 bases). The germline gives CDR1 LNHDA, CDR2 SQIVND (reference sequence). Trimming removed 8 bases from V and 0 bases from J, with 16 bases in between. This CDR3 is built from 15 residues. The CDR3 nucleotides are TGTGCCAGTGCTGTCGGGGGCCTCATGAACACTGAAGCTTTCTTT. Amino acids: CASAVGGLMNTEAFF.

The V and J genes are TRBV5-1 and TRBJ2-1, with D perhaps TRBD2 (5 bases). The CDR3 runs to 15 residues. Germline CDR1 is SGHRS and CDR2 is YFSETQ. Between the trimmed V and J ends, which lost 0 bases and 6 bases, there was a span of 13 bases. CDR3 coding DNA: TGCGCCAGCAGCTTGGTGGCTAGCAATATCAATGAGCAGTTCTTC. Encoded protein: CASSLVASNINEQFF.

The rearrangement joins TRBV28 to TRBJ2-5, with TRBD2 identical over 9 bases. V lost 2 bases to trimming and J lost 5 bases; unmatched junction nucleotides: 6. Per germline, CDR1 MDHEN and CDR2 SYDVKM. CDR3 size: 15 residues. CDR3 sequence (DNA): TGTGCCAGCAGTTTAGCGGGAGGGCCCGGGGAGACCCAGTACTTC. Its protein is CASSLAGGPGETQYF.

This chain joins TRBV5-1 and TRBJ1-1; TRBD1 might be the D (5 bases). Per the germline V gene, CDR1 is SGHRS and CDR2 is YFSETQ. This CDR3 has 14 amino acids. Trimming cost V 3 bases and J 4 bases, with 13 bases left between them. The CDR3 loop is CASSYSRDGTEAFF. The DNA of the CDR3 is TGCGCCAGCAGCTACTCGAGGGACGGCACTGAAGCTTTCTTT.

In its sample, this clone was seen a few times. This chain joins TRBV25-1 and TRBJ1-1; D possibly corresponds to TRBD1 (5 bases). Trimming cost V 3 bases and J 5 bases, with 13 bases left between them. The germline CDR1 and CDR2 sequences are MGHDK and SYGVNS. This CDR3 spans 14 amino acids. This chain's CDR3 is CASSDTLGGTEAFF. Here the CDR3 DNA reads TGTGCCAGCAGTGACACTCTCGGGGGTACTGAAGCTTTCTTT. Variable domain in full (rest from reference TRBV25-1 and TRBJ1-1): EADIYQTPRYLVIGTGKKITLECSQTMGHDKMYWYQQDPGMELHLIHYSYGVNSTEKGDLSSESTVSRIRTEHFPLTLESARPSHTSQYLCASSDTLGGTEAFFGQGTRLTVV.

Regarding this clone: Mismatch with germline at one junction end may stem from a read error. The rearrangement links TRBV5-1 to TRBJ2-3; a weak D match, TRBD1 (6 bases). CDR3 length equals 15 residues. From germline, CDR1 is SGHRS and CDR2 YFSETQ. The CDR3 nucleotides are TGCGCCAGCAGCTGGGGGCAAGAAGGCACAAATACGCAGTATTTT. It translates to CASSWGQEGTNTQYF.

The genes are TRBV6-5 and TRBJ1-5; D is unresolved. Germline assignment: CDR1 MNHEY and CDR2 SVGAGI. Trimming left V 5 bases short and J 7 bases short, with 12 bases between. The CDR3 spans 13 residues. The chain's CDR3 is CASSPMVQQPQHF. In nucleotides, the CDR3 is TGTGCCAGCAGTCCTATGGTCCAGCAGCCCCAGCATTTT.

The CDR3 loop reads CASSLWSGRAEDTQYF. The CDR3 DNA follows: TGTGCCAGCAGCTTATGGAGCGGGAGAGCCGAGGATACGCAGTATTTT. The gene calls are TRBV5-5 and TRBJ2-3, with 8 bases that match TRBD2. Germline loops: CDR1 SGHKS, CDR2 YYEKEE (reference sequence). The CDR3 is made up of 16 amino acids. With V trimmed by 2 bases and J by 6 bases, 11 bases remained unmatched. Supplemented by reference TRBV5-5 and TRBJ2-3, the full variable domain reads DAGVTQSPTHLIKTRGQQVTLRCSPISGHKSVSWYQQVLGQGPQFIFQYYEKEERGRGNFPDRFSARQFPNYSSELNVNALLLGDSALYLCASSLWSGRAEDTQYFGPGTRLTVL.

V usage is TRBV11-3 and J usage is TRBJ2-5; TRBD2 matches 8 bases. This CDR3 region has 14 residues. J was trimmed by 2 bases and V by 11 bases; bases with no gene match: 10. Germline V gene data show CDR1 as SGHNT and CDR2 as YENEEA. CDR3 sequence: CACPLQREQETQYF. CDR3 in DNA: TGTGCCTGCCCTCTGCAGCGGGAGCAAGAGACCCAGTACTTC.

The chain links TRBV25-1 to TRBJ1-2, with unresolved D. The CDR3 is 14 residues long. V lost 8 bases and J 0 bases, leaving 13 bases between the germline ends. CDR1 and CDR2 (germline): MGHDK, SYGVNS. CDR3 DNA sequence: TGTGCCAGCCTTCCCGCAGCTACTAACTATGGCTACACCTTC. It encodes CASLPAATNYGYTF.

This clone was seen a handful of times. The rearrangement uses TRBV18 and TRBJ2-3, with D maybe TRBD2 (6 bases). The CDR3 loop spans 16 amino acids. Germline V gene lookup returns CDR1 KGHSH and CDR2 LQKENI. Trimming pared 3 bases from V and 0 bases from J, leaving 13 bases between. The CDR3 is CASSPVGGTSTDTQYF. CDR3 DNA sequence: TGTGCCAGCTCACCGGTGGGTGGGACTAGCACAGATACGCAGTATTTT. Filled out from reference TRBV18 and TRBJ2-3, the complete variable domain reads NAGVMQNPRHLVRRRGQEARLRCSPMKGHSHVYWYRQLPEEGLKFMVYLQKENIIDESGMPKERFSAEFPKEGPSILRIQQVVRGDSAAYFCASSPVGGTSTDTQYFGPGTRLTVL.

This chain joins TRBV28 and TRBJ2-7; D is uncertain. The CDR3 contains 11 residues. V shed 5 bases and J shed 3 bases, with 5 bases lying between them. Germline CDR1 is MDHEN and CDR2 is SYDVKM. This chain's CDR3 is CASSPHYEQYF. The CDR3 DNA reads TGTGCCAGCAGTCCCCACTACGAGCAGTACTTC.

This sequence joins TRBV5-1 and TRBJ1-4; a possible D gene is TRBD1 (6 bases). The germline V gene has CDR1 SGHRS and CDR2 YFSETQ. The CDR3 is 15 amino acids. V was cut by 3 bases and J by 8 bases, with 17 bases left in between. Here the CDR3 DNA reads TGCGCCAGCAGCTGGACCGGACAGTCCAAGGAAAAACTGTTTTTT. Translated, it gives CASSWTGQSKEKLFF.

This rearrangement joins TRBV6-5 to TRBJ2-7; the match to TRBD2 covers 8 bases. The ends lost 0 bases at V and 5 bases at J; junction bases unmatched: 9. This CDR3 is built from 16 residues. The germline V gene encodes CDR1 MNHEY and CDR2 SVGAGI. CDR3 nucleotide sequence: TGTGCCAGCAGTTACTCCCCAGCGGGAGTGTATAACGAGCAGTACTTC. Translation gives CASSYSPAGVYNEQYF.

The chain recombines TRBV7-8 with TRBJ1-1; weak D call: TRBD1 (5 bases). The V and J ends lost 6 bases and 0 bases respectively, with 11 bases between them. This CDR3 is built from 14 residues. Germline CDR1 reads SGHVS; CDR2 reads FQNEAQ. The CDR3 is CASSRGTVNTEAFF. For the CDR3, the DNA is TGTGCCAGCAGTCGAGGGACGGTGAACACTGAAGCTTTCTTT.

The chain is built from TRBV5-5 and TRBJ1-5; D is unclear. Looked up from germline, CDR1 is SGHKS and CDR2 is YYEKEE (reference sequence). This CDR3 contains 16 residues. V dropped 0 bases and J dropped 10 bases, with 20 bases sitting between them. CDR3 in amino acids: CASSLEGSRLGGPQHF. CDR3 in DNA: TGTGCCAGCAGCTTGGAAGGTTCGCGGCTGGGTGGACCCCAGCATTTT. The full variable domain, rest sourced from reference TRBV5-5 and TRBJ1-5, is DAGVTQSPTHLIKTRGQQVTLRCSPISGHKSVSWYQQVLGQGPQFIFQYYEKEERGRGNFPDRFSARQFPNYSSELNVNALLLGDSALYLCASSLEGSRLGGPQHFGDGTRLSIL.

In its sample, this clone was seen once. V gene TRBV4-3 combines with J gene TRBJ2-7; D is possibly TRBD1 (5 bases). Trimming stripped 1 base from V and 2 bases from J, with 9 bases between. CDR3 length: 14 residues. The germline V gene has CDR1 LGHNA and CDR2 YSLEER. CDR3 bases: TGCGCCAGCAGCCAAGGGCAGGGCACCTACGAGCAGTACTTC. Translating it yields CASSQGQGTYEQYF.

This chain joins TRBV5-1 and TRBJ1-4; D remains unclear. The CDR3 is 16 residues long. The V end was cut by 0 bases, the J end by 3 bases, with 12 bases between. Germline V gives CDR1 SGHRS, CDR2 YFSETQ. CDR3 residues: CASSLGFAGANEKLFF. As DNA, the CDR3 is TGCGCCAGCAGCTTGGGTTTTGCGGGTGCTAATGAAAAACTGTTTTTT. Using reference TRBV5-1 and TRBJ1-4 for the parts outside the CDR3, the full variable domain is KAGVTQTPRYLIKTRGQQVTLSCSPISGHRSVSWYQQTPGQGLQFLFEYFSETQRNKGNFPGRFSGRQFSNSRSEMNVSTLELGDSALYLCASSLGFAGANEKLFFGSGTQLSVL.

The gene calls are TRBV6-6 and TRBJ2-5; TRBD2 matches at 11 bases. The CDR3 runs 13 residues. Trimming removed 6 bases from V and 4 bases from J; junction bases left unmatched: 1. CDR1 and CDR2 (germline): MNHNY, SVGAGI (reference sequence). The CDR3 here is CASRLAGGETQYF. The CDR3 coding sequence is TGTGCCAGCAGGCTAGCGGGAGGAGAGACCCAGTACTTC.